The 6 T cell receptor beta chains given below trace back to one sample, sequenced in a study of cytomegalovirus exposure and HLA in healthy donors. It was with 60 Vbeta and 13 Jbeta primers that the PCR ran. Assay: immunoSEQ multiplex PCR; the TCRdb copy retains only in-frame clones and omits some. The sample holds about 100,000 clones, roughly 85% seen once. The source material was PBMCs. The source of these receptors is a man aged 25-45 years in good health and CMV-seronegative.

The V gene is TRBV30, the J gene TRBJ2-2; 8 nucleotides agree with TRBD1. The V segment lost 4 bases and the J segment 4 bases; nucleotides outside the gene matches: 8. This CDR3 has 15 amino acids. From germline, CDR1 is GTSNPN and CDR2 SVGIG (reference sequence). The CDR3 coding sequence is TGTGCCTGGACCGGCAGGGGGCTCAGCACCGGGGAGCTGTTTTTT. Its protein product is CAWTGRGLSTGELFF.

This chain connects TRBV5-4 to TRBJ2-1; 13 positions match TRBD2. The germline gives CDR1 SGHNT, CDR2 YYREEE (reference sequence). V was clipped by 3 bases and J by 4 bases; unmatched bases: 4. The CDR3 spans 16 residues. CDR3: CASSSTSGGVYNEQFF. The CDR3 bases are TGTGCCAGCAGCTCTACTAGCGGGGGGGTGTACAATGAGCAGTTCTTC.

The V call is TRBV6-5, the J call TRBJ2-7; 7 positions agree with TRBD1. The germline gives CDR1 MNHEY, CDR2 SVGAGI. The CDR3 runs to 14 residues. The V and J ends lost 4 bases and 3 bases, in that order; junction bases with no gene match: 6. The CDR3: CASSSPGQNYEQYF. The CDR3 DNA sequence: TGTGCCAGCAGTTCGCCGGGACAGAACTACGAGCAGTACTTC.

The chain uses TRBV15 and TRBJ1-4; D is unclear. The V end was cut by 0 bases, the J end by 7 bases, with 15 bases between. The CDR3 is 16 amino acids. Germline values: CDR1 LNHNV, CDR2 YYDKDF (reference sequence). The CDR3 sequence: CATSREYGVYGEKLFF. The CDR3 DNA sequence: TGTGCCACCAGCAGAGAGTACGGGGTTTATGGTGAAAAACTGTTTTTT. The entire variable domain, with the rest obtained from reference TRBV15 and TRBJ1-4, is as follows: DAMVIQNPRYQVTQFGKPVTLSCSQTLNHNVMYWYQQKSSQAPKLLFHYYDKDFNNEADTPDNFQSRRPNTSFCFLDIRSPGLGDTAMYLCATSREYGVYGEKLFFGSGTQLSVL.

V and J are TRBV7-2 and TRBJ2-5; D call uncertain. The CDR3 length is 15 residues. The V end was cut by 1 base, the J end by 3 bases, with 12 bases between. Germline CDR1 is SGHTA and CDR2 is FQGNSA. In DNA, the CDR3 is TGTGCCAGCAGCTTAGAAGCCAGGAAGAAAGAGACCCAGTACTTC. It is translated as CASSLEARKKETQYF.

This clone showed up just once. The V call is TRBV7-8, the J call TRBJ2-7, with TRBD1 matching 10 bases. In germline, CDR1 is SGHVS, CDR2 FQNEAQ. CDR3 length: 14 residues. V lost 4 bases to trimming and J lost 1 base; unmatched junction nucleotides: 1. CDR3 amino acids: CASSWGQGSYEQYF. For the CDR3, the DNA is TGTGCCAGCAGCTGGGGACAGGGGTCCTACGAGCAGTACTTC.